A selection of T cell receptor beta chains follows, all from one sample in a study of blood T cell repertoires in COVID-19. TCRdb's copy holds only in-frame clones and misses some; the assay was immunoSEQ multiplex PCR. The sample carries around 200,000 clones, around 87% recorded once. The material sequenced was peripheral blood. The receptors originated from a man aged 35 to 55 with active or convalescent COVID-19. CDR3s include the opening cysteine and the closing phenylalanine or tryptophan. Fields, in order: CDR3 DNA, CDR3 protein, D gene, clone size, CDR3 length, J gene, V gene. A D gene is named only where the DNA matches it firmly. Some rows mark clone size as missing; the rest say once, few, many or name a class of expanded clone.

cdr3_nt: TGCGCCAGCAGCAACCCCCTAGCGGGGGTGTACAATGAGCAGTTCTTC
cdr3_aa: CASSNPLAGVYNEQFF
d_call: TRBD2
clone_size: few
cdr3_length: 16
j_call: TRBJ2-1
v_call: TRBV4-1

cdr3_nt: TGTGCCAGCAGTCGGGAATCTGGAAACACCATATATTTT
cdr3_aa: CASSRESGNTIYF
d_call: NA
clone_size: few
cdr3_length: 13
j_call: TRBJ1-3
v_call: TRBV12-3/TRBV12-4

cdr3_nt: TGTGCCACCAGCAGAGCGAGCGGGGGGCTCTACGAGCAGTACTTC
cdr3_aa: CATSRASGGLYEQYF
d_call: TRBD2
clone_size: NA
cdr3_length: 15
j_call: TRBJ2-7
v_call: TRBV15

cdr3_nt: TGTGCCAGCAGGATCCACCGGGGGGCTTTCTTT
cdr3_aa: CASRIHRGAFF
d_call: NA
clone_size: NA
cdr3_length: 11
j_call: TRBJ1-1
v_call: TRBV28

cdr3_nt: TGCGCCAGCAGTCAAATCCCCACCTCGATACATTCTGGAAACACCATATATTTT
cdr3_aa: CASSQIPTSIHSGNTIYF
d_call: NA
clone_size: NA
cdr3_length: 18
j_call: TRBJ1-3
v_call: TRBV23-1

cdr3_nt: TGTGCCAGCAGCTTGGGACAGGGGGCCTACACCTTC
cdr3_aa: CASSLGQGAYTF
d_call: TRBD1
clone_size: once
cdr3_length: 12
j_call: TRBJ1-2
v_call: TRBV7-9

cdr3_nt: TGTGCCAGCAGTTCCTCTGGGACAGGGGGTTTGTACGAGCAGTACTTC
cdr3_aa: CASSSSGTGGLYEQYF
d_call: TRBD1
clone_size: NA
cdr3_length: 16
j_call: TRBJ2-7
v_call: TRBV27

cdr3_nt: TGTGCCAGCAGTGGGACAGGCGAAGGCTACACCTTC
cdr3_aa: CASSGTGEGYTF
d_call: TRBD1
clone_size: NA
cdr3_length: 12
j_call: TRBJ1-2
v_call: TRBV27

cdr3_nt: TGTGCCAGCAGCGGAAGGGAGTTATACAATGAGCAGTTCTTC
cdr3_aa: CASSGRELYNEQFF
d_call: NA
clone_size: NA
cdr3_length: 14
j_call: TRBJ2-1
v_call: TRBV5-5

cdr3_nt: TGTGCCAGCAGCCAAGTCGCGCACCAGACAGGGATGAACACCGGGGAGCTGTTTTTT
cdr3_aa: CASSQVAHQTGMNTGELFF
d_call: TRBD1
clone_size: NA
cdr3_length: 19
j_call: TRBJ2-2
v_call: TRBV4-2

cdr3_nt: TGTGCTAGTGGCCCCGACAGCCAAGAGACCCAGTACTTC
cdr3_aa: CASGPDSQETQYF
d_call: NA
clone_size: NA
cdr3_length: 13
j_call: TRBJ2-5
v_call: TRBV12-5

cdr3_nt: TGTGCCAGTAGTAAACAGGGGTCGGACTATAATTCACCCCTCCACTTT
cdr3_aa: CASSKQGSDYNSPLHF
d_call: TRBD1
clone_size: NA
cdr3_length: 16
j_call: TRBJ1-6
v_call: TRBV19

cdr3_nt: TGTGCCAGTAGTACCGGACAGAGCTATAGCAATCAGCCCCAGCATTTT
cdr3_aa: CASSTGQSYSNQPQHF
d_call: NA
clone_size: NA
cdr3_length: 16
j_call: TRBJ1-5
v_call: TRBV19

cdr3_nt: TGTGCCAGCAGTTACGGCGGCTCTGGAAACACCATATATTTT
cdr3_aa: CASSYGGSGNTIYF
d_call: NA
clone_size: NA
cdr3_length: 14
j_call: TRBJ1-3
v_call: TRBV6-2/TRBV6-3

cdr3_nt: TGCGCCAGCAGCCAGTACAGCCTCAATTCACCCCTCCACTTT
cdr3_aa: CASSQYSLNSPLHF
d_call: NA
clone_size: NA
cdr3_length: 14
j_call: TRBJ1-6
v_call: TRBV4-3

cdr3_nt: TGTGCCAGCAGCCAAGGCGACAGGGGACCTACAGATACGCAGTATTTT
cdr3_aa: CASSQGDRGPTDTQYF
d_call: TRBD1
clone_size: NA
cdr3_length: 16
j_call: TRBJ2-3
v_call: TRBV5-8

cdr3_nt: TGCGCCAGCAGGAGCGGGGTCTGGGGCTACACCTTC
cdr3_aa: CASRSGVWGYTF
d_call: NA
clone_size: NA
cdr3_length: 12
j_call: TRBJ1-2
v_call: TRBV4-1

cdr3_nt: TGTGCCAGCAGTGACTCGGTACAGGGGACCAGCACAGATACGCAGTATTTT
cdr3_aa: CASSDSVQGTSTDTQYF
d_call: TRBD1
clone_size: NA
cdr3_length: 17
j_call: TRBJ2-3
v_call: TRBV6-4

cdr3_nt: TGTGCCAGCTCACCAGGCGGAATCACCGGGGAGCTGTTTTTT
cdr3_aa: CASSPGGITGELFF
d_call: NA
clone_size: NA
cdr3_length: 14
j_call: TRBJ2-2
v_call: TRBV18

cdr3_nt: TGTGCCAGTAGTGTCTTACAGGGGGCTGAGGAAAAACTGTTTTTT
cdr3_aa: CASSVLQGAEEKLFF
d_call: TRBD1
clone_size: few
cdr3_length: 15
j_call: TRBJ1-4
v_call: TRBV19

cdr3_nt: TGCGCCAGCAGCTTGGAGAGGGCTGAAGCTTTCTTT
cdr3_aa: CASSLERAEAFF
d_call: NA
clone_size: once
cdr3_length: 12
j_call: TRBJ1-1
v_call: TRBV5-1

cdr3_nt: TGTGCCAGCAACGGACAGGGGGCTAGTTACGAGCAGTACTTC
cdr3_aa: CASNGQGASYEQYF
d_call: TRBD1
clone_size: NA
cdr3_length: 14
j_call: TRBJ2-7
v_call: TRBV28

cdr3_nt: TGTGCCAGCAGCCGTACGAGGGCCACTGAAGCTTTCTTT
cdr3_aa: CASSRTRATEAFF
d_call: NA
clone_size: NA
cdr3_length: 13
j_call: TRBJ1-1
v_call: TRBV7-8

cdr3_nt: TGTGCCAGCAGCGGACAGGGTTCCCAAGAGACCCAGTACTTC
cdr3_aa: CASSGQGSQETQYF
d_call: TRBD1
clone_size: NA
cdr3_length: 14
j_call: TRBJ2-5
v_call: TRBV7-2

cdr3_nt: TGTGCCAGCAGCACCGGACAGGGCCAAGAGACCCAGTACTTC
cdr3_aa: CASSTGQGQETQYF
d_call: TRBD1
clone_size: NA
cdr3_length: 14
j_call: TRBJ2-5
v_call: TRBV7-2

cdr3_nt: TGCGCCAGCAGCCAAGGACAGGGCGGGCCCTACGAGCAGTACTTC
cdr3_aa: CASSQGQGGPYEQYF
d_call: TRBD1
clone_size: NA
cdr3_length: 15
j_call: TRBJ2-7
v_call: TRBV5-1

cdr3_nt: TGTGCCAGCAGCGGAGGGGGCGGGGAAGCTTTCTTT
cdr3_aa: CASSGGGGEAFF
d_call: TRBD1
clone_size: NA
cdr3_length: 12
j_call: TRBJ1-1
v_call: TRBV28

cdr3_nt: TGCGCCAGCAGCAGCAGCGAACTAGCTAACTATGGCTACACCTTC
cdr3_aa: CASSSSELANYGYTF
d_call: NA
clone_size: NA
cdr3_length: 15
j_call: TRBJ1-2
v_call: TRBV5-1

cdr3_nt: TGTGCCAGCTCCGGGGGGAGCAATCAGCCCCAGCATTTT
cdr3_aa: CASSGGSNQPQHF
d_call: NA
clone_size: NA
cdr3_length: 13
j_call: TRBJ1-5
v_call: TRBV18

cdr3_nt: TGCAGCGCGCGGACAGGGCCGATCGAGCAGTACTTC
cdr3_aa: CSARTGPIEQYF
d_call: TRBD1
clone_size: NA
cdr3_length: 12
j_call: TRBJ2-7
v_call: TRBV29-1

cdr3_nt: TGTGCCAGCAGTCCCACAGGGAACACTGAAGCTTTCTTT
cdr3_aa: CASSPTGNTEAFF
d_call: NA
clone_size: NA
cdr3_length: 13
j_call: TRBJ1-1
v_call: TRBV12-3/TRBV12-4

cdr3_nt: TGTGCCAGTAGTGCTACGACAGGGTATGGCTACACCTTC
cdr3_aa: CASSATTGYGYTF
d_call: TRBD1
clone_size: NA
cdr3_length: 13
j_call: TRBJ1-2
v_call: TRBV19

cdr3_nt: TGTGCTAGTGGTTTTCGGAACAGGGGGGATGGCAATGAGCAGTTCTTC
cdr3_aa: CASGFRNRGDGNEQFF
d_call: TRBD1
clone_size: NA
cdr3_length: 16
j_call: TRBJ2-1
v_call: TRBV12-5